This T cell receptor beta chain appears in the sequencing data of a study of CD8 T cells in Susac syndrome. Notes on the study in general: The study recognized that the number of individuals in its TCR sequencing and HLA analysis was relatively small.

Sequencing of TCR beta was performed on blood CD8+ and CD4+ T cells. The junction had 14 bases not matched to a gene; V was cut back by 5 bases and J by 5 bases. The CDR3 is made up of 17 amino acids. Germline V gene lookup returns CDR1 SGHAT and CDR2 FQDESV (reference sequence). Points on this clonotype: The antigen is undetermined.

Random hexamers were used to reverse transcribe an amount of about 0.5 to 1 ug RNA. The CDR3 of TCR beta was amplified by immunoSEQ multiplex PCR across 54 Vbeta and 13 Jbeta. Using its own MiXCR run on the immunoSEQ multiplex PCR reads, TCRdb lists one record per CDR3 protein. This sample has fewer than 150,000 distinct CDR3 sequences, with approximately 95% found just once. The rearrangement links TRBV11-1 to TRBJ2-2, with TRBD1 matching over 7 bases. The clonotype originates from a human donor in good health. Specimen: CD8+ T cells from PBMCs. In nucleotides, the CDR3 is TGTGCCAGCAGCAGACTACCGGGACAGACAATTACCGGGGAGCTGTTTTTT. This codes for CASSRLPGQTITGELFF.